These 19 T cell receptor beta chains came from one sample sequenced in a study of blood T cell repertoires in COVID-19 (dated by TCRdb to the early 2020s). The library was produced with the immunoSEQ multiplex PCR assay. TCRdb took over this immuneACCESS table, retaining in-frame rearrangements with V and J assigned. Such tables are incomplete; in checked studies, under half of the missing clones stem from an unresolved V gene, and the remainder is unexplained. This sample comprises around 200,000 clones, about 90% of them detected only once. 3% to 3.5% of the sample lies in the top ten. Material for sequencing was PBMCs or T cells enriched from blood (not recorded which). The source is a woman between 45 and 60 years old in a cohort exposed to, infected with or recovered from COVID-19 (not recorded which).

The V call is TRBV4-2, the J call TRBJ2-3; 12 bases agree with TRBD2. Germline trimming cut 1 base from V and 4 bases from J; bases unmatched to any gene: 6. Germline loops: CDR1 LGHNA, CDR2 YNFKEQ. The CDR3 contains 17 residues. In nucleotides, the CDR3 is TGTGCCAGCAGCCAAGGACTAGCGGGGGTCGGATCAGATACGCAGTATTTT. Residues: CASSQGLAGVGSDTQYF.

In nucleotides, the CDR3 is TGTGCCAGCAGCTACCGGACACCCCCGAGGGAAAAACTGTTTTTT. It is translated as CASSYRTPPREKLFF. This sequence joins TRBV7-9 and TRBJ1-4; D might be TRBD1 (5 bases). V was trimmed by 4 bases and J by 8 bases, leaving 17 bases between them. Germline-derived CDR1 and CDR2 are SEHNR and FQNEAQ (reference sequence). The CDR3 contains 15 residues.

The rearrangement links TRBV30 to TRBJ1-6, with D uncertain. V gave up 2 bases and J gave up 10 bases, with 15 bases separating them. This CDR3 spans 14 amino acids. Germline CDR1 GTSNPN, CDR2 SVGIG (reference sequence). CDR3 nucleotide sequence: TGTGCCTGGAGTACGATCTCGGGCGGGTCACCCCTCCACTTT. As protein: CAWSTISGGSPLHF. Filled out from reference TRBV30 and TRBJ1-6, the complete variable domain reads SQTIHQWPATLVQPVGSPLSLECTVEGTSNPNLYWYRQAAGRGLQLLFYSVGIGQISSEVPQNLSASRPQDRQFILSSKKLLLSDSGFYLCAWSTISGGSPLHFGNGTRLTVT.

The chain joins TRBV19 to TRBJ1-2, with D possibly TRBD1 on 6 matching bases. V dropped 6 bases and J dropped 4 bases, with 18 bases sitting between them. CDR1 is LNHDA and CDR2 is SQIVND in the germline V gene (reference sequence). The CDR3 covers 15 residues. CDR3 sequence: CASRPRSDSSYGYTF. CDR3 bases: TGTGCCAGTAGACCCAGGTCGGACAGTTCCTATGGCTACACCTTC.

The rearrangement links TRBV5-1 to TRBJ2-7, with 10 positions matching TRBD2. J lost 7 bases, V lost 0 bases, and 16 bases had no gene match. Looked up from germline, CDR1 is SGHRS and CDR2 is YFSETQ. The CDR3 length is 18 residues. For the CDR3, the DNA is TGCGCCAGCAGCTTGGGGGCTAGCGGGGGCCCCTCCCTGATGGAGCAGTACTTC. It yields the protein CASSLGASGGPSLMEQYF.

This sequence joins TRBV9 and TRBJ2-1; tentatively, D is TRBD1 (5 bases). Germline V gene lookup returns CDR1 SGDLS and CDR2 YYNGEE. V was pared by 0 bases and J by 9 bases, with 10 bases between. This CDR3 contains 13 residues. The CDR3 bases are TGTGCCAGCAGCGTAGTAGGGCAGGGTGAGCAGTTCTTC. This translates into CASSVVGQGEQFF.

The V and J genes are TRBV4-3 and TRBJ1-2; maybe TRBD1 (6 bases). Germline CDR1 LGHNA, CDR2 YSLEER. V dropped 2 bases and J dropped 6 bases, with 10 bases sitting between them. This CDR3 has 13 residues. The CDR3 nucleotides are TGCGCCAGCAGCCAAACACAGGGTGATGGCTACACCTTC. This gives the protein CASSQTQGDGYTF.

In DNA form, the CDR3 reads TGCGCCAGCAGAACTATATCGGGACTAGCGGGGGGGCTAGACGAGCAGTACTTC. Protein: CASRTISGLAGGLDEQYF. The chain combines TRBV10-1 with TRBJ2-7, with TRBD2 identical over 16 bases. The CDR3 totals 18 residues. With 6 bases clipped from V and 5 bases from J, the junction kept 13 bases outside the gene matches. Germline V gene lookup returns CDR1 WNHNN and CDR2 SYGVQD (reference sequence).

The chain carries TRBV7-2 and TRBJ2-5, with TRBD1 as a possible D gene (6 bases). Germline V lookup: CDR1 SGHTA, CDR2 FQGNSA. The CDR3 length is 14 residues. The germline V and J ends were trimmed by 1 base and 5 bases, with 11 bases remaining between them. The CDR3 loop is CASSLVGAGETQYF. CDR3 bases: TGTGCCAGCAGCTTAGTGGGGGCTGGGGAGACCCAGTACTTC.

The chain carries TRBV4-3 and TRBJ1-2; 11 bases line up with TRBD1. Unmatched junction bases numbered 3, after V lost 1 base and J lost 5 bases. CDR1 LGHNA and CDR2 YSLEER come from the germline V gene. The CDR3 is 15 amino acids. The CDR3 reads CASSQGTGGGYGYTF. DNA for the CDR3: TGCGCCAGCAGCCAAGGGACAGGGGGCGGGTATGGCTACACCTTC.

This clone is a singleton in its sample. This chain joins TRBV10-3 and TRBJ2-1; D may be TRBD1 (6 bases). This CDR3 region has 15 residues. Germline CDR1 is ENHRY and CDR2 is SYGVKD. V lost 11 bases and J lost 6, with 23 bases in between. The CDR3 spells CAGSSGQLLLNEQFF. CDR3 sequence (DNA): TGTGCCGGATCATCCGGACAGTTACTTCTCAATGAGCAGTTCTTC.

The chain joins TRBV21-1 to TRBJ1-6. TRBV21-1 is marked as a pseudogene. This CDR3 spans 19 amino acids. In nucleotides, the CDR3 is TGTGCCAGCAGCCAAAAGAGGTTCGTCGGGGAAAAGGATCATTCACCCCTCCACTTT. It specifies CASSQKRFVGEKDHSPLHF.

This clone was seen a few times. This chain uses TRBV13 with TRBJ1-1; possibly TRBD1 for D (6 bases). The CDR3 runs to 14 residues. Germline V CDR1 and CDR2: PRHDT, FYEKMQ (reference sequence). Trimming took 5 bases from V and 10 from J, leaving 20 bases between them. As DNA, the CDR3 is TGTGCCAGCAGCCCTCGTCGCACCAGGGGAGTAGCTTTCTTT. Translated, it gives CASSPRRTRGVAFF.

CDR3 region: CASSAGGGYTF. The CDR3 DNA is TGTGCCAGCAGTGCAGGGGGAGGCTACACCTTC. The genes are TRBV7-9 and TRBJ1-2, with 7 bases aligning to TRBD1. The V and J ends lost 6 bases and 8 bases, in that order; junction bases with no gene match: 3. The germline V gene has CDR1 SEHNR and CDR2 FQNEAQ (reference sequence). The CDR3 spans 11 residues.

This chain joins TRBV7-2 and TRBJ2-7, with a tentative D call TRBD2 (7 bases). The germline V gene has CDR1 SGHTA and CDR2 FQGNSA. The CDR3 loop spans 13 amino acids. The germline V and J ends were trimmed by 5 bases and 9 bases, with 17 bases remaining between them. CDR3 protein: CASSVRGGGGQYF. CDR3 nucleotide sequence: TGTGCCAGCAGCGTGAGGGGGGGTGGAGGGCAGTACTTC.

This sequence joins TRBV28 and TRBJ2-7; 7 bases line up with TRBD1. Trimming at V came to 6 bases and at J to 5 bases, leaving 13 bases not matched to a gene. This CDR3 contains 15 residues. Germline-derived CDR1 and CDR2 are MDHEN and SYDVKM. The CDR3 loop reads CASSTQTGTANEQYF. CDR3 DNA: TGTGCCAGCAGCACCCAGACCGGGACAGCAAACGAGCAGTACTTC. Full variable domain (rest looked up from reference TRBV28 and TRBJ2-7): DVKVTQSSRYLVKRTGEKVFLECVQDMDHENMFWYRQDPGLGLRLIYFSYDVKMKEKGDIPEGYSVSREKKERFSLILESASTNQTSMYLCASSTQTGTANEQYFGPGTRLTVT.

The chain is built from TRBV6-5 and TRBJ1-5; D might be TRBD1 (5 bases). V lost 7 bases to trimming and J lost 5 bases, with 18 bases between them. CDR1 and CDR2 from the germline V gene are MNHEY and SVGAGI. The CDR3 has 15 residues. Written as DNA, the CDR3 is TGTGCCAGCAAACTATTTCGGGGGGTGGATCAGCCCCAGCATTTT. Protein: CASKLFRGVDQPQHF.

The rearrangement joins TRBV12-3 or TRBV12-4 to TRBJ2-1, with 8 bases aligning to TRBD2. The CDR3 consists of 12 residues. Trimming removed 6 bases from V and 8 bases from J; junction bases left unmatched: 3. The DNA for the CDR3 is TGTGCCAGCAGCCGGGGGGGAGATGAGCAGTTCTTC. Protein product: CASSRGGDEQFF.

The rearrangement joins TRBV4-3 to TRBJ2-3; D not certain. V dropped 4 bases and J dropped 1 base, with 15 bases sitting between them. The length of the CDR3 is 16 residues. Germline V lookup: CDR1 LGHNA, CDR2 YSLEER. CDR3 residues: CASSPEYPRGTDTQYF. In nucleotides, the CDR3 is TGCGCCAGCAGCCCAGAGTACCCTCGGGGCACAGATACGCAGTATTTT.